Below are 15 T cell receptor beta chains sequenced from a single sample in a study of shared clonotypes between healthy human individuals. Method: immunoSEQ multiplex PCR; TCRdb's copy keeps in-frame clones and lacks some. The sample lists about a million clones; 60% to 80% were seen once. The sample consisted of memory CD4+ T cells from PBMCs. Subset noted: CD45RA-negative fraction. The receptors were gathered from a man aged 18 to 30 in good health. Some clones in this sample may be carry-over from other donors' samples.

The genes are TRBV7-8 and TRBJ2-2, with 7 bases that match TRBD2. The CDR3 consists of 16 residues. Germline values: CDR1 SGHVS, CDR2 FQNEAQ. The ends lost 3 bases at V and 1 base at J; junction bases unmatched: 5. The CDR3 is CASSFNGGRNTGELFF. As DNA, the CDR3 is TGTGCCAGCAGCTTTAACGGCGGGAGGAACACCGGGGAGCTGTTTTTT. The full variable domain, completed using reference TRBV7-8 and TRBJ2-2, is GAGVSQSPRYKVAKRGQDVALRCDPISGHVSLFWYQQALGQGPEFLTYFQNEAQLDKSGLPSDRFFAERPEGSVSTLKIQRTQQEDSAVYLCASSFNGGRNTGELFFGEGSRLTVL.

This chain uses TRBV7-2 with TRBJ2-2; D unclear. Between the trimmed V and J ends, which lost 3 bases and 2 bases, there was a span of 10 bases. CDR1 is SGHTA, CDR2 FQGNSA, per germline. The CDR3 sequence is 15 residues long. This CDR3 reads CASSFNAGNTGELFF. The CDR3 coding sequence is TGTGCCAGCAGCTTTAACGCAGGAAACACCGGGGAGCTGTTTTTT.

This clone was counted between two and nine times. The chain combines TRBV19 with TRBJ2-1, with 9 bases aligning to TRBD2. V lost 6 bases to trimming and J lost 8 bases; unmatched junction nucleotides: 11. The germline CDR1 and CDR2 sequences are LNHDA and SQIVND (reference sequence). This CDR3 is 15 amino acids long. The CDR3 DNA is TGTGCCAGTAGGTGGACCGGGACTAGCTGGGATGAGCAGTTCTTC. It yields the protein CASRWTGTSWDEQFF.

The rearrangement joins TRBV19 to TRBJ1-1; possible D gene TRBD1, 6 bases. This CDR3 spans 14 amino acids. V shed 5 bases and J shed 8 bases, with 18 bases lying between them. Germline CDR1 and CDR2: LNHDA and SQIVND (reference sequence). The DNA of the CDR3 is TGTGCCAGTAGTCTCACTACACGTCAGGGGGAAGCTTTCTTT. It specifies CASSLTTRQGEAFF. Variable domain in full (rest from reference TRBV19 and TRBJ1-1): DGGITQSPKYLFRKEGQNVTLSCEQNLNHDAMYWYRQDPGQGLRLIYYSQIVNDFQKGDIAEGYSVSREKKESFPLTVTSAQKNPTAFYLCASSLTTRQGEAFFGQGTRLTVV.

The V and J genes are TRBV4-3 and TRBJ2-3; a weak D match, TRBD2 (5 bases). The V gene's germline CDR1 is LGHNA and CDR2 YSLEER. Trimming cost V 4 bases and J 1 base, with 9 bases left between them. The CDR3 is 14 residues long. This chain's CDR3 is CASSPDYRTDTQYF. As DNA, the CDR3 is TGCGCCAGCAGCCCTGACTATCGCACAGATACGCAGTATTTT.

This chain joins TRBV5-1 and TRBJ1-4, with 7 bases aligning to TRBD1. CDR1 SGHRS and CDR2 YFSETQ come from the germline V gene. Unmatched junction bases numbered 4, after V lost 1 base and J lost 4 bases. The CDR3 has 15 residues. CDR3 sequence reads: CASSLIGTDNEKLFF. The CDR3 DNA reads TGCGCCAGCAGCTTGATCGGGACAGATAATGAAAAACTGTTTTTT.

Only one count was recorded for this clone. The genes are TRBV4-1 and TRBJ2-7; TRBD1 agrees at 7 bases. This CDR3 contains 15 residues. Losses at the gene ends were 1 base for V and 2 bases for J; bases not matched to a gene: 5. Germline V lookup: CDR1 MGHRA, CDR2 YSYEKL. Here the CDR3 reads CASSQGGTAAYEQYF. The CDR3 DNA reads as TGCGCCAGCAGCCAAGGGGGGACAGCGGCCTACGAGCAGTACTTC.

For this clone: The same CDR3 arises from other DNA sequences in this sample as well. The chain uses TRBV20-1 and TRBJ2-7; D remains ambiguous. The CDR3 consists of 10 residues. Trimming took off 4 bases at V and 3 bases at J, with 4 bases between the two ends. Germline V lookup: CDR1 DFQATT, CDR2 SNEGSKA (reference sequence). Here the CDR3 DNA reads TGCAGTGCTATCGGCTACGAGCAGTACTTC. Its protein is CSAIGYEQYF.

To note about this clone: Other DNA sequences in this sample translate to the same CDR3. CDR3 region: CASSPGQSYGYTF. CDR3 DNA: TGTGCCAGCTCACCGGGACAGAGCTATGGCTACACCTTC. The V gene is TRBV18, the J gene TRBJ1-2; 7 bases agree with TRBD1. The CDR3 has 13 amino acids. The V and J ends lost 3 bases and 4 bases, in that order; junction bases with no gene match: 2. The germline CDR1 and CDR2 sequences are KGHSH and LQKENI.

As concerns this clone: The junction departs from the called germline gene at one end, perhaps through a read error. The chain couples TRBV29-1 to TRBJ1-4; TRBD1 is a possible D gene (5 bases). There are 14 residues in the CDR3. Germline assignment: CDR1 SQVTM and CDR2 ANQGSEA. CDR3 in amino acids: CSPASWPRDEKLLF. In DNA form, the CDR3 reads TGCAGCCCGGCGTCCTGGCCCAGGGATGAAAAACTGCTTTTT.

The chain is built from TRBV7-3 and TRBJ1-1; D may be TRBD1 (5 bases). The CDR3 contains 13 residues. Trimming shortened V by 3 bases and J by 8 bases, and 13 bases separated the two germline ends. Germline-derived CDR1 and CDR2 are SGHTA and FQGTGA. Here the CDR3 DNA reads TGTGCCAGCAGCTTGACAGCGGGAACCGAAGCTTTCTTT. Its translation: CASSLTAGTEAFF.

The gene calls are TRBV27 and TRBJ1-2; tentative D call: TRBD1 (6 bases). The CDR3 covers 12 residues. The V and J ends lost 6 bases and 6 bases respectively, with 11 bases between them. Germline V gene data show CDR1 as MNHEY and CDR2 as SMNVEV (reference sequence). As DNA, the CDR3 is TGTGCCAGCAGCCTGACAGGAAATGGCTACACCTTC. Its translation is CASSLTGNGYTF.

Details on this clone: This is likely an artifact of a read error, given a far larger clone one base away. The chain combines TRBV6-4 with TRBJ1-1; 8 bases are shared with TRBD1. Germline V gene data show CDR1 as MRHNA and CDR2 as SNTAGT. This CDR3 spans 14 amino acids. J gave up 4 bases and V 3 bases, and 4 bases lay outside the gene matches. The CDR3 DNA reads TGTGCCAGCAGTGAGGGACAGGAGAGCACTGAAGCTTTCTTT. This encodes CASSEGQESTEAFF.

The V gene is TRBV28, the J gene TRBJ1-1, with 10 bases aligning to TRBD1. J lost 11 bases, V lost 7 bases, and 10 bases had no gene match. The germline gives CDR1 MDHEN, CDR2 SYDVKM. CDR3 length: 13 residues. As DNA, the CDR3 is TGTGCCAGCATCAGAGACAGGGGGCTGGGGGCTTTCTTT. This gives the protein CASIRDRGLGAFF. The variable domain in full, with the rest retrieved from reference TRBV28 and TRBJ1-1, is DVKVTQSSRYLVKRTGEKVFLECVQDMDHENMFWYRQDPGLGLRLIYFSYDVKMKEKGDIPEGYSVSREKKERFSLILESASTNQTSMYLCASIRDRGLGAFFGQGTRLTVV.

The chain joins TRBV6-1 to TRBJ1-5; the D is unclear. This CDR3 spans 13 amino acids. CDR1 and CDR2 (germline): MNHNS, SASEGT. The V gene lost 1 base and the J gene lost 6 bases, with 7 bases spanning the gap. The CDR3 region is CASSEVGSQPQHF. DNA for the CDR3: TGTGCCAGCAGTGAAGTGGGGTCTCAGCCCCAGCATTTT.